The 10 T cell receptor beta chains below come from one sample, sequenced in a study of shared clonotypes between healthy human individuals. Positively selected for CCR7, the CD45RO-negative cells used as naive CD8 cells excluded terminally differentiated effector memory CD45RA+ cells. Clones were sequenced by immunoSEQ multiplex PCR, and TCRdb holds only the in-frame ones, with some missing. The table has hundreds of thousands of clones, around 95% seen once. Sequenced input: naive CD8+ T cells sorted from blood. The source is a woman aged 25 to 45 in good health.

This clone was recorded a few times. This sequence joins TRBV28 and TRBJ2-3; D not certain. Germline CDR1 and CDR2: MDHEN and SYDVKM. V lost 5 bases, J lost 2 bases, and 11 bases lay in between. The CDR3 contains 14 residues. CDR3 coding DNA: TGTGCCAGCAGTCTCGGTTCTTTCACAGATACGCAGTATTTT. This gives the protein CASSLGSFTDTQYF.

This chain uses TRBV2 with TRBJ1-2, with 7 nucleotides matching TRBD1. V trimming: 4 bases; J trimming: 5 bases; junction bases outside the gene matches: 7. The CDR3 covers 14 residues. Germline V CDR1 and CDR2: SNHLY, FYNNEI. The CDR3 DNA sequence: TGTGCCAGCAGTGTAGGGACAGAAATATATGGCTACACCTTC. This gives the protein CASSVGTEIYGYTF.

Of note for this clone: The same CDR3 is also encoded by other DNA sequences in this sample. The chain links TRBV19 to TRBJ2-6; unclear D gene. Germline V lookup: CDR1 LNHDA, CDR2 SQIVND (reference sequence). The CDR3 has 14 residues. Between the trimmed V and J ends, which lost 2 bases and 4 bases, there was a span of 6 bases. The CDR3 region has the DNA TGTGCCAGTAGTATACTCGGAGGGGCCAACGTCCTGACTTTC. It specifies CASSILGGANVLTF.

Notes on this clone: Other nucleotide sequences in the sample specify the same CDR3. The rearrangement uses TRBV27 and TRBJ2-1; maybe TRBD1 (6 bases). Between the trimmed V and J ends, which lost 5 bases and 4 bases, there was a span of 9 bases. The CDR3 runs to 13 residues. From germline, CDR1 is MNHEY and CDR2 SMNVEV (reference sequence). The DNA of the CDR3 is TGTGCCAGCAGTCCCCAGGGGTACAATGAGCAGTTCTTC. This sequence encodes CASSPQGYNEQFF.

The DNA of the CDR3 is TGTGCCAGCAGCTTAGTTCCCAGGGCCTATGGCTACACCTTC. It yields the protein CASSLVPRAYGYTF. This sequence joins TRBV7-9 and TRBJ1-2; a possible D gene is TRBD1 (5 bases). The germline V gene encodes CDR1 SEHNR and CDR2 FQNEAQ (reference sequence). CDR3 length equals 14 residues. Trimming left V 1 base short and J 4 bases short, with 10 bases between.

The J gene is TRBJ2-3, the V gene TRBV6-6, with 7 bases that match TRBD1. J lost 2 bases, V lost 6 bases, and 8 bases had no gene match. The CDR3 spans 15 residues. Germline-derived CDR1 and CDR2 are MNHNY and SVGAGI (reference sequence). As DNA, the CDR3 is TGTGCCAGCAGCCAACAGGGGCCGTCCACAGATACGCAGTATTTT. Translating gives CASSQQGPSTDTQYF.

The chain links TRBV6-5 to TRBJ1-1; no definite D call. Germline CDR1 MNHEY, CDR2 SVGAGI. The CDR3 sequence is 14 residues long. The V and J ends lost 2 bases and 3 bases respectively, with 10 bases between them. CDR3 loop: CASSYTQKYTEAFF. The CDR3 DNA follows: TGTGCCAGCAGTTACACTCAGAAATACACTGAAGCTTTCTTT.

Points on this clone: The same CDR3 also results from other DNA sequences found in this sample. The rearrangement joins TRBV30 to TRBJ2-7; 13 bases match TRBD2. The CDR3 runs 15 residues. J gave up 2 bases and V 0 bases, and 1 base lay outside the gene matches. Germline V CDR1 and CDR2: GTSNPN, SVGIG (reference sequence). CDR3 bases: TGTGCCTGGAGTGTCGGACTAGCGGGGGCCTACGAGCAGTACTTC. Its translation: CAWSVGLAGAYEQYF.

CDR3 DNA sequence: TGCGCCAGCAGCCCCCCTGGAGTTGAGCAGTTCTTC. Its protein product is CASSPPGVEQFF. This rearrangement joins TRBV4-1 to TRBJ2-1; D not certain. The CDR3 is made up of 12 amino acids. Trimming took off 4 bases at V and 9 bases at J, with 10 bases between the two ends. Germline V gene data show CDR1 as MGHRA and CDR2 as YSYEKL.

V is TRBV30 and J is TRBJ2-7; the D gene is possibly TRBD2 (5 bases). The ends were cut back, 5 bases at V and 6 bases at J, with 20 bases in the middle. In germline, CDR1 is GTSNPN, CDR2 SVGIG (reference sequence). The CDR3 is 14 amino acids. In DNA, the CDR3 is TGTGCCTGGGCGCCGGCACTAGGTTATTTCGAGCAGTACTTC. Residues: CAWAPALGYFEQYF.